This entry features one TCR beta chain sequence. Antigen: not known. The CDR3 runs 16 residues. The J segment lost 5 bases and the V segment lost 0 bases, leaving 9 bases of the junction unmatched. Per germline, CDR1 PRHDT and CDR2 FYEKMQ (reference sequence). The sample is drawn from a study of early T cells in non-severe SARS-CoV-2 infection. Study-level background: Chains were not paired, and sequencing was done on bulk RNA from unsorted whole blood.

Unique molecular identifiers (one per individual cDNA molecule) were attached. TCRdb analysed the 5' RACE reads with MiXCR anew, one entry per CDR3 protein. The sample comprises over 55,000 distinct CDR3 sequences, roughly 8.8% of which are singletons, and around 1.3% rests with the top ten. Whole-study results and caveats: VDJdb-based matching was biased toward anti-spike CD8 responses and missed private and CD4 specificities.

The sequenced sample was whole blood. This clonotype originated in an adult who was a healthcare worker with PCR-confirmed SARS-CoV-2 infection or an uninfected control (not recorded which). This chain links TRBV13 with TRBJ2-7, with 8 bases lining up with TRBD1. CDR3 coding DNA: TGTGCCAGCAGCTTAGGCAGAGAGGACAGGGTCCACGAGCAGTACGTC. This encodes CASSLGREDRVHEQYV.